This T cell receptor (beta chain) was retrieved from a study of beta chain features in type 1 diabetes. Study-wide results and limits: Shortening of TCRB CDR3s, moderate but significant, appeared in all four CD4+ subsets of Type 1 diabetes patients.

All of the isolated RNA was reverse transcribed, so expressed TCRB transcripts were sequenced. Clones were read by immunoSEQ multiplex PCR, and TCRdb kept only the in-frame ones, dropping some. Of approximately 120,000 clones in the sample, roughly 17% were seen once. This CDR3 is built from 13 residues. The V and J ends lost 5 bases and 2 bases respectively, with 9 bases between them. CDR1 SGHRS and CDR2 YFSETQ come from the germline V gene. Every single donor gave one heparinised blood draw, and these averaged roughly 100 mL. Turning to this clone: Its specificity is not known.

Sample: central memory CD4+ T cells from blood. The source is a man in his late teens or twenties with type 1 diabetes. V and J are TRBV5-1 and TRBJ2-3, with D unresolved. This CDR3 is CASRVDNTDTQYF. The CDR3 DNA reads TGCGCCAGCAGGGTGGATAACACAGATACGCAGTATTTT.